A single sample is the source of the 20 T cell receptor beta chains below, sequenced in a study of shared clonotypes between healthy human individuals. Here immunoSEQ multiplex PCR was the method, and the copy in TCRdb shows in-frame clones only, minus some. The sample has 1,400,000 or so clones, about 98.5% seen once; the top ten hold about 0.35%. Sequenced input: naive CD4+ T cells sorted from blood. Regarding subset: CD45RA+ positively selected. The origin of the receptors is a man between 25 and 39 years old in good health.

This clone was found once. CDR3 sequence: CASSTLSADTYEKLFF. DNA for the CDR3: TGTGCCAGCAGTACTTTGTCAGCGGATACGTATGAAAAACTGTTTTTT. The chain recombines TRBV28 with TRBJ1-4, with unresolved D. The germline V gene has CDR1 MDHEN and CDR2 SYDVKM. This CDR3 is 16 amino acids long. Deletions cut 5 bases from V and 6 bases from J, with 19 bases between.

J is TRBJ2-7 and V is TRBV28, with TRBD2 as a possible D gene (6 bases). The CDR3 is 14 residues long. Germline V gene sequence: CDR1 MDHEN, CDR2 SYDVKM. The germline V and J ends were trimmed by 2 bases and 2 bases, with 10 bases remaining between them. The CDR3 bases are TGTGCCAGCAGTTTAGAGGGAGGAGCCTACGAGCAGTACTTC. Its translation: CASSLEGGAYEQYF.

The chain joins TRBV10-1 to TRBJ1-1, with D perhaps matching TRBD1 (5 bases). Trimming took 3 bases from V and 10 from J, leaving 15 bases between them. Germline assignment: CDR1 WNHNN and CDR2 SYGVQD (reference sequence). The CDR3 has 13 amino acids. The CDR3 is CASSDRKTVTAFF. DNA for the CDR3: TGCGCCAGCAGTGACCGGAAGACAGTTACAGCTTTCTTT.

J is TRBJ2-2 and V is TRBV5-1; D may be TRBD2 (6 bases). The germline V gene has CDR1 SGHRS and CDR2 YFSETQ. This CDR3 spans 14 amino acids. The germline V and J ends were trimmed by 6 bases and 2 bases, with 11 bases remaining between them. CDR3 residues: CASIGTFNTGELFF. As DNA, the CDR3 is TGCGCCAGCATCGGGACTTTCAACACCGGGGAGCTGTTTTTT. Full variable domain (remainder filled in from reference TRBV5-1 and TRBJ2-2): KAGVTQTPRYLIKTRGQQVTLSCSPISGHRSVSWYQQTPGQGLQFLFEYFSETQRNKGNFPGRFSGRQFSNSRSEMNVSTLELGDSALYLCASIGTFNTGELFFGEGSRLTVL.

The gene calls are TRBV7-2 and TRBJ2-7, with 11 positions matching TRBD2. CDR1 and CDR2 (germline): SGHTA, FQGNSA. Trimming cost V 3 bases and J 2 bases; bases outside gene matches: 0. The CDR3 consists of 14 residues. The CDR3 here is CASSLGLAAYEQYF. CDR3 sequence (DNA): TGTGCCAGCAGCTTGGGACTAGCGGCCTACGAGCAGTACTTC.

The genes are TRBV18 and TRBJ1-3; D not resolved. CDR1 and CDR2 from the germline V gene are KGHSH and LQKENI. CDR3 size: 16 residues. Between the trimmed V and J ends, which lost 2 bases and 0 bases, there was a span of 11 bases. CDR3 DNA: TGTGCCAGCTCACCAAGTCAGAGAGCCTCTGGAAACACCATATATTTT. It specifies CASSPSQRASGNTIYF.

V gene TRBV19 combines with J gene TRBJ1-5; 11 bases line up with TRBD1. The CDR3 consists of 16 residues. The germline V gene encodes CDR1 LNHDA and CDR2 SQIVND (reference sequence). V was pared by 3 bases and J by 6 bases, with 7 bases of the junction left unmatched. CDR3 coding DNA: TGTGCCAGTAGTATTCTGGGGACAGGGGGGTCTCAGCCCCAGCATTTT. As protein: CASSILGTGGSQPQHF.

The J gene is TRBJ2-7, the V gene TRBV7-3; D is possibly TRBD1 or TRBD2 (5 bases each). CDR1 and CDR2 from the germline V gene are SGHTA and FQGTGA. The CDR3 has 16 amino acids. With 5 bases removed from V and 3 bases from J, the gap between germline ends came to 20 bases. Written as DNA, the CDR3 is TGTGCCAGCAGCCCCCGGGGACCTACCGTGGGCTACGAGCAGTACTTC. The encoded protein is CASSPRGPTVGYEQYF.

V is TRBV11-2 and J is TRBJ2-5; perhaps D is TRBD1 or TRBD2 (5 bases each). Deletions cut 4 bases from V and 9 bases from J, with 27 bases between. The CDR3 has 17 amino acids. In germline, CDR1 is SGHAT, CDR2 FQNNGV. The CDR3 spells CASSSNGYRGRKEAQYF. The DNA for the CDR3 is TGTGCCAGCAGCTCGAATGGCTATAGGGGTCGGAAGGAGGCCCAGTACTTC.

The rearrangement uses TRBV7-2 and TRBJ2-2; D remains unclear. The V gene's germline CDR1 is SGHTA and CDR2 FQGNSA. V dropped 8 bases and J dropped 0 bases, with 7 bases sitting between them. The CDR3 is made up of 13 amino acids. CDR3 sequence (DNA): TGTGCCAGCGGGAAGACGAACACCGGGGAGCTGTTTTTT. Translated, it gives CASGKTNTGELFF.

This chain uses TRBV4-3 with TRBJ2-1; 12 bases match TRBD2. CDR1 and CDR2 from the germline V gene are LGHNA and YSLEER. The CDR3 spans 17 residues. V shed 1 base, J shed 9 bases, and the junction held 10 bases outside the gene matches. CDR3 region: CASSQVFRTSGVGEQFF. The CDR3 DNA is TGCGCCAGCAGCCAAGTATTCAGGACTAGCGGGGTTGGTGAGCAGTTCTTC.

The chain uses TRBV18 and TRBJ1-2; D unclear. Trimming shortened V by 2 bases and J by 4 bases, and 11 bases separated the two germline ends. CDR3 length: 14 amino acids. Germline V gives CDR1 KGHSH, CDR2 LQKENI. The DNA for the CDR3 is TGTGCCAGCTCACCAAAAGCGGAAATCTATGGCTACACCTTC. Amino acid sequence: CASSPKAEIYGYTF.

V gene TRBV7-2 combines with J gene TRBJ2-1; perhaps D is TRBD1 or TRBD2 (5 bases each). The CDR3 consists of 16 residues. The germline V and J ends were trimmed by 4 bases and 8 bases, with 21 bases remaining between them. Germline-derived CDR1 and CDR2 are SGHTA and FQGNSA. In nucleotides, the CDR3 is TGTGCCAGCAGCTCGGGACGGCGGCAATTCGGGGATGAGCAGTTCTTC. It encodes CASSSGRRQFGDEQFF. Drawing the rest from reference TRBV7-2 and TRBJ2-1, the complete variable domain is GAGVSQSPSNKVTEKGKDVELRCDPISGHTALYWYRQSLGQGLEFLIYFQGNSAPDKSGLPSDRFSAERTGGSVSTLTIQRTQQEDSAVYLCASSSGRRQFGDEQFFGPGTRLTVL.

The chain has TRBV18 and TRBJ2-7; the D call may be TRBD1 or TRBD2 (5 bases each). CDR1 KGHSH and CDR2 LQKENI come from the germline V gene. V lost 5 bases, J lost 2 bases, and 13 bases lay in between. The CDR3 consists of 14 residues. The CDR3 nucleotides read TGTGCCAGCTCAGCCCGGGACCAAACCTACGAGCAGTACTTC. Its protein is CASSARDQTYEQYF.

The chain is built from TRBV5-4 and TRBJ2-1, with TRBD2 identical over 8 bases. The length of the CDR3 is 15 residues. Germline V gene lookup returns CDR1 SGHNT and CDR2 YYREEE (reference sequence). V lost 1 base, J lost 4 bases, and 4 bases stayed unmatched. The CDR3 DNA is TGTGCCAGCAGCTTGCCCGGGAGGGATTACAATGAGCAGTTCTTC. Amino acids: CASSLPGRDYNEQFF.

The chain links TRBV29-1 to TRBJ2-3, with 8 bases matching TRBD1. The CDR3 runs 12 residues. V lost 3 bases, J lost 5 bases, and 1 base stayed unmatched. The V gene's germline CDR1 is SQVTM and CDR2 ANQGSEA. CDR3 DNA: TGCAGCGTTGACAGGGGGCTAGATACGCAGTATTTT. It codes for CSVDRGLDTQYF.

The chain carries TRBV5-1 and TRBJ2-3; D is perhaps TRBD1 or TRBD2 (5 bases each). Trimming removed 5 bases from V and 6 bases from J, with 7 bases in between. CDR3 size: 11 residues. The germline V gene has CDR1 SGHRS and CDR2 YFSETQ. The CDR3 DNA reads TGCGCCAGCAGAGAGGGGGATACGCAGTATTTT. This sequence encodes CASREGDTQYF.

This chain's CDR3 is CASSKALGNGRKETQYF. The CDR3 coding sequence is TGTGCCAGCAGCAAAGCGCTTGGTAACGGGAGGAAAGAGACCCAGTACTTC. The chain employs TRBV21-1 and TRBJ2-5; the listed D gene, TRBD2, was not tested against the DNA. TRBV21-1 is given as a pseudogene. CDR3 size: 17 residues.

This chain links TRBV4-3 with TRBJ2-1, with a weak D call TRBD2 (6 bases). Per germline, CDR1 LGHNA and CDR2 YSLEER. The V gene lost 0 bases and the J gene lost 3 bases, with 9 bases spanning the gap. The CDR3 consists of 15 residues. The CDR3 nucleotides are TGCGCCAGCAGCCAAGAAGGGACTGGCTACAATGAGCAGTTCTTC. This sequence encodes CASSQEGTGYNEQFF.

The genes are TRBV9 and TRBJ2-3, with a possible D match to TRBD1 (5 bases). Germline CDR1 is SGDLS and CDR2 is YYNGEE. The CDR3 contains 16 residues. The ends were cut back, 2 bases at V and 4 bases at J, with 17 bases in the middle. The CDR3 sequence is CASSVQSAGSPDTQYF. The DNA of the CDR3 is TGTGCCAGCAGCGTCCAATCGGCAGGGTCGCCAGATACGCAGTATTTT.